A single sample is the source of the 15 T cell receptor beta chains below, sequenced in a study of shared clonotypes between healthy human individuals. Profiling relied on immunoSEQ multiplex PCR, and the TCRdb table lists in-frame clones only, not all of them. The data contain 2 million to 2.5 million clones, over 85% of them singletons. Specimen: naive CD4+ T cells from PBMCs. Subset in this sample: CD45RA+ positively selected. Receptors were obtained from a man in his late teens or twenties in good health. Some clones in this sample may be carry-over from other donors' samples.

The chain couples TRBV5-1 to TRBJ2-2; 7 nucleotides align to TRBD2. The CDR3 spans 16 residues. V was pared by 0 bases and J by 2 bases, with 4 bases of the junction left unmatched. Germline loops: CDR1 SGHRS, CDR2 YFSETQ. CDR3 nucleotide sequence: TGCGCCAGCAGCTTGGATGTGGGACTAAACACCGGGGAGCTGTTTTTT. Translated, it gives CASSLDVGLNTGELFF.

This chain links TRBV7-8 with TRBJ2-6, with 9 bases aligning to TRBD1. Unmatched junction bases numbered 7, after V lost 5 bases and J lost 2 bases. Germline V gene lookup returns CDR1 SGHVS and CDR2 FQNEAQ. There are 17 residues in the CDR3. CDR3 region: CASSLNRGQAGANVLTF. CDR3 bases: TGTGCCAGCAGCCTAAACAGGGGGCAGGCTGGGGCCAACGTCCTGACTTTC.

The chain couples TRBV11-2 to TRBJ1-1; TRBD1 matches 7 bases. This CDR3 comprises 14 residues. Trimming removed 5 bases from V and 2 bases from J; junction bases left unmatched: 5. Germline V gene data show CDR1 as SGHAT and CDR2 as FQNNGV. Written as DNA, the CDR3 is TGTGCCAGCAGCCTAGGGACAGTAAACACTGAAGCTTTCTTT. Its protein is CASSLGTVNTEAFF.

The chain uses TRBV5-1 and TRBJ1-2; the D gene is possibly TRBD1 (6 bases). V shed 3 bases and J shed 1 base, with 16 bases lying between them. This CDR3 spans 16 amino acids. CDR1 is SGHRS and CDR2 is YFSETQ in the germline V gene. The CDR3 coding sequence is TGCGCCAGCAGCTCGGGGGCGGCAGAATATAACTATGGCTACACCTTC. Translation gives CASSSGAAEYNYGYTF.

This CDR3 is CASSPQTGAYNEQFF. The CDR3 nucleotides read TGTGCCAGCTCACCACAGACAGGGGCCTACAATGAGCAGTTCTTC. This chain joins TRBV18 and TRBJ2-1; 8 positions match TRBD1. J gave up 2 bases and V 1 base, and 1 base lay outside the gene matches. Per the germline V gene, CDR1 is KGHSH and CDR2 is LQKENI. The CDR3 sequence is 15 residues long.

This sequence joins TRBV4-1 and TRBJ2-7, with TRBD2 identical over 7 bases. The CDR3 is made up of 17 amino acids. The J segment lost 2 bases and the V segment lost 4 bases, leaving 14 bases of the junction unmatched. Germline CDR1 and CDR2: MGHRA and YSYEKL. CDR3 amino acids: CASSRRKAGEDPYEQYF. The CDR3 coding sequence is TGCGCCAGCAGCCGTCGCAAGGCGGGAGAAGATCCCTACGAGCAGTACTTC.

The rearrangement uses TRBV9 and TRBJ2-1, with 7 bases aligning to TRBD2. This CDR3 has 15 residues. Germline V gene data show CDR1 as SGDLS and CDR2 as YYNGEE. V lost 7 bases and J lost 6; bases outside the gene matches: 13. CDR3 sequence (DNA): TGTGCCAGCCATCCGGGTGGGAGGGCCGTCAATGAGCAGTTCTTC. It encodes CASHPGGRAVNEQFF. The full variable domain, its missing parts supplied by reference TRBV9 and TRBJ2-1, is DSGVTQTPKHLITATGQRVTLRCSPRSGDLSVYWYQQSLDQGLQFLIQYYNGEERAKGNILERFSAQQFPDLHSELNLSSLELGDSALYFCASHPGGRAVNEQFFGPGTRLTVL.

The chain couples TRBV5-4 to TRBJ2-7, with 9 nucleotides matching TRBD1. The CDR3 has 15 residues. The junction had 10 bases not matched to a gene; V was cut back by 4 bases and J by 5 bases. CDR1 and CDR2 (germline): SGHNT, YYREEE (reference sequence). The CDR3 loop is CASSKQGASRNEQYF. For the CDR3, the DNA is TGTGCCAGCAGCAAACAGGGGGCGAGCCGGAACGAGCAGTACTTC.

This chain links TRBV7-2 with TRBJ2-3; the match to TRBD2 covers 11 bases. There are 17 residues in the CDR3. The junction had 11 bases not matched to a gene; V was cut back by 5 bases and J by 4 bases. Looked up from germline, CDR1 is SGHTA and CDR2 is FQGNSA. The CDR3 region has the DNA TGTGCCAGCAGCCGACTGGGGGCTAGCGGGAGGTCAGATACGCAGTATTTT. This encodes CASSRLGASGRSDTQYF. Together with reference TRBV7-2 and TRBJ2-3, the CDR3 gives the full variable domain: GAGVSQSPSNKVTEKGKDVELRCDPISGHTALYWYRQSLGQGLEFLIYFQGNSAPDKSGLPSDRFSAERTGGSVSTLTIQRTQQEDSAVYLCASSRLGASGRSDTQYFGPGTRLTVL.

V is TRBV4-2 and J is TRBJ2-2; D perhaps matches TRBD2 (6 bases). CDR3 length: 17 residues. Trimming pared 0 bases from V and 5 bases from J, leaving 16 bases between. The germline V gene encodes CDR1 LGHNA and CDR2 YNFKEQ. In nucleotides, the CDR3 is TGTGCCAGCAGCCAAGATATGGCGGGGTCGAGTACCGGGGAGCTGTTTTTT. It is translated as CASSQDMAGSSTGELFF.

This chain connects TRBV28 to TRBJ2-3; no definite D call. The CDR3 contains 14 residues. With 3 bases removed from V and 1 base from J, the gap between germline ends came to 8 bases. Germline assignment: CDR1 MDHEN and CDR2 SYDVKM. CDR3 residues: CASSFLWGTDTQYF. The CDR3 region has the DNA TGTGCCAGCAGTTTCTTATGGGGCACAGATACGCAGTATTTT.

The V call is TRBV5-1, the J call TRBJ1-2, with unresolved D. Germline CDR1 reads SGHRS; CDR2 reads YFSETQ. This CDR3 contains 15 residues. V lost 3 bases and J 2 bases, leaving 14 bases between the germline ends. The CDR3 reads CASSYGPGQNYGYTF. Here the CDR3 DNA reads TGCGCCAGCAGCTACGGCCCCGGGCAGAACTATGGCTACACCTTC.

The rearrangement links TRBV11-2 to TRBJ1-2; D not certain. V was shortened by 3 bases and J by 8 bases, with 16 bases between the two germline ends. CDR1 is SGHAT and CDR2 is FQNNGV in the germline V gene. There are 14 residues in the CDR3. In nucleotides, the CDR3 is TGTGCCAGCAGCTTCGTATCAGACCCGAAGGGCTACACCTTC. Amino acid sequence: CASSFVSDPKGYTF.

Details on this clone: At the DNA level, this CDR3 is encoded by other sequences in the same sample as well. J is TRBJ2-5 and V is TRBV11-2; the D gene is possibly TRBD2 (6 bases). The germline CDR1 and CDR2 sequences are SGHAT and FQNNGV. Trimming took off 1 base at V and 5 bases at J, with 11 bases between the two ends. CDR3 size: 14 residues. CDR3 DNA: TGTGCCAGCAGCTTAGGTACCGGGGGTGAGACCCAGTACTTC. This gives the protein CASSLGTGGETQYF.

The CDR3 DNA reads as TGTGCCAGCAGCTTAGCGGTCCCATCTGGAAACACCATATATTTT. This translates into CASSLAVPSGNTIYF. The rearrangement joins TRBV7-9 to TRBJ1-3, with D unresolved. V lost 0 bases, J lost 1 base, and 7 bases lay in between. This CDR3 is 15 amino acids long. Germline CDR1 is SEHNR and CDR2 is FQNEAQ (reference sequence).